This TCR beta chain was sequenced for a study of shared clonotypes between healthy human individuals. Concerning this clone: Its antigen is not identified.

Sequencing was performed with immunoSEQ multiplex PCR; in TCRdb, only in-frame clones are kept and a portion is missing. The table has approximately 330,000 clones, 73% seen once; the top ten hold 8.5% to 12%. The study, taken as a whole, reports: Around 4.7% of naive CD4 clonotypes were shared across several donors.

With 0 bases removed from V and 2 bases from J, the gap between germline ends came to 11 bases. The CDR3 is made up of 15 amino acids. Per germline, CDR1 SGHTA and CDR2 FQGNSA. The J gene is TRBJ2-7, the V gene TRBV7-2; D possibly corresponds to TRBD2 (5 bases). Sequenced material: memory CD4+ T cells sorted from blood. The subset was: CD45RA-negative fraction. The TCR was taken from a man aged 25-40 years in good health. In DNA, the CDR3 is TGTGCCAGCAGCTTAGCAGCGGCAGCAACCTACGAGCAGTACTTC. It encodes CASSLAAAATYEQYF.